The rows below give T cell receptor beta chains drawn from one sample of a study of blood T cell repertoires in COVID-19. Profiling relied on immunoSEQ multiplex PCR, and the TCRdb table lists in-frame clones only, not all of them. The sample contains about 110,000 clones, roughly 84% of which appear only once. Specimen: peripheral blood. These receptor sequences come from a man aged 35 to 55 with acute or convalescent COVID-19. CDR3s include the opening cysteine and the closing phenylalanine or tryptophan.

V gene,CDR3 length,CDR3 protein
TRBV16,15,CASSQPLRRDNEQFF
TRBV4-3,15,CASSPSGTEIYGYTF
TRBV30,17,CAWSYGTDTLRADTQYF
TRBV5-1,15,CASSLRQANTGELFF
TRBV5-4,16,CASSRPGVTNTGELFF
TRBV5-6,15,CASSSTGGGNSPLHF
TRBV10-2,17,CASSESNWLAGDNEQFF
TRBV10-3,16,CAISERVAGGANEQFF
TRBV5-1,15,CASSLGRTAKETQYF
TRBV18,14,CASSRDRGQDEQYF
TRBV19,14,CASSISWEGKGAFF
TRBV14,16,CASSQPSGLPYNEQFF
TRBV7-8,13,CASSRQGSYEQYF
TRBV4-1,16,CASSQDPIGREGEQFF
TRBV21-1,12,CASGRGPYEQYF
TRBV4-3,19,CASSQEWDRGRLMNTEAFF
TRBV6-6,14,CASSYPRGTGELFF
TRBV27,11,CASSFGDTQYF
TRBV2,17,CASRLAARINSNQPQHF
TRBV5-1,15,CASSLTGASNQPQHF
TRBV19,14,CASSIGGLNTEAFF
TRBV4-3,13,CASSQDLGRQSYF
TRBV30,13,CAWSVQWQETQYF
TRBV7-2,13,CASRGSGGYEQYF
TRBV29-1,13,CSVEGQGADTQYF
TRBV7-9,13,CASSSSSNTEAFF
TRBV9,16,CASSVGITANTGELFF
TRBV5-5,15,CASSLYAGGGNEQFF
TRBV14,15,CASSPAPGTRETQYF
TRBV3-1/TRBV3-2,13,CASSPLTGGSLHF
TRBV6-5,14,CASSRTGGNSPLHF
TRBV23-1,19,CASSQMGPGQRTLNEKLFF
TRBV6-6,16,CASSYQQGATGNTIYF
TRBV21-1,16,CASSKSPGPLCYGYTF
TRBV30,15,CAWSVGPGGNTEAFF
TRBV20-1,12,CSASKAGGKQYF
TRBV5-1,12,CASSLYGDTQYF
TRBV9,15,CASSVGLQGAFEQYF
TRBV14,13,CASSQDMNGEQFF
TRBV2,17,CASSVSYRQEANSPLHF
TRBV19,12,CASSIPKDTQYF